The sequence of this T cell receptor (beta chain) was determined in a study of cytomegalovirus exposure and HLA in healthy donors. Study-wide background: Earlier, fewer than 130 million unique TCR beta sequences were recovered from approximately 200 million T cells by an analysis.

The CDR3 runs to 14 residues. Germline CDR1 is MNHEY and CDR2 is SVGAGI. V lost 6 bases and J 6 bases, leaving 17 bases between the germline ends. Primers for the PCR totalled 60 Vbeta and 13 Jbeta. Libraries were prepared by immunoSEQ multiplex PCR; TCRdb keeps only in-frame clonotypes and omits some of them. This table holds over 150,000 clones, approximately 71% found once. To note about this clone: Its antigen is unknown.

Regarding the study as a whole: Cytomegalovirus status, reportedly, was diagnosed with high specificity and sensitivity by the classifier. Some TCR beta chains (164 of them) were listed as cytomegalovirus-associated.

The V gene is TRBV6-5, the J gene TRBJ1-2; D is perhaps TRBD1 (5 bases). This TCR came from a man aged 45-65 years in good health and CMV-seronegative. The sequencing sample was made of PBMCs. The CDR3, as DNA: TGTGCCAGCAGCCAATCCACAGGATCAAATGGCTACACCTTC. It specifies CASSQSTGSNGYTF.